Listed here are 5 T cell receptor beta chains from one sample, sequenced in a study of T-cell memory formation after mild COVID-19. Each CDR3 protein is one row after TCRdb ran MiXCR on the 5' RACE reads. The sample carries a few hundred thousand distinct CDR3 sequences, over 15% recorded once. The sample consisted of PBMCs or a T cell subset sorted from them (not recorded which). The origin of the receptors is a man younger than 35 who had mild COVID-19 (a few samples of this study predate the infection). Cell type and time point are not known.

The rearrangement links TRBV9 to TRBJ1-2, with 7 bases lining up with TRBD1. V lost 5 bases to trimming and J lost 4 bases; unmatched junction nucleotides: 5. The CDR3 is 13 residues long. The germline CDR1 and CDR2 sequences are SGDLS and YYNGEE. Here the CDR3 reads CASRGDRLYGYTF. CDR3 nucleotide sequence: TGTGCCAGCAGAGGGGACAGACTCTATGGCTACACCTTC.

In its sample, this clonotype was seen many times. The CDR3 nucleotides read TGCAGTGCTAATAGCGGGGCATGGATGGAGCAGTTCTTC. Translation gives CSANSGAWMEQFF. This chain uses TRBV20-1 with TRBJ2-1; 8 bases align to TRBD2. CDR3 length: 13 amino acids. Germline CDR1 reads DFQATT; CDR2 reads SNEGSKA (reference sequence). Trimming at V came to 4 bases and at J to 10 bases, leaving 9 bases not matched to a gene.

The CDR3 region is CASSLATGGLGMAKNIQYF. The CDR3, as DNA: TGTGCCAGCAGCTTAGCGACAGGGGGTTTGGGAATGGCCAAAAACATTCAGTACTTC. The rearrangement links TRBV7-9 to TRBJ2-4; 9 positions match TRBD1. The CDR3 sequence is 19 residues long. Looked up from germline, CDR1 is SEHNR and CDR2 is FQNEAQ (reference sequence). Trimming took 0 bases from V and 1 from J; bases not matched to a gene: 10.

In its sample, this clonotype was seen a few times. The chain couples TRBV7-9 to TRBJ1-1; tentative D call: TRBD1 (5 bases). Between the trimmed V and J ends, which lost 5 bases and 11 bases, there was a span of 15 bases. The CDR3 is 12 amino acids. Germline V gives CDR1 SEHNR, CDR2 FQNEAQ (reference sequence). Here the CDR3 DNA reads TGTGCCAGCAGCAGAGCCGGGGGTACGGCTTTCTTT. Encoded protein: CASSRAGGTAFF.

This clonotype was observed a handful of times. This chain links TRBV6-1 with TRBJ2-5; D perhaps matches TRBD2 (7 bases). This CDR3 is built from 14 residues. The V gene's germline CDR1 is MNHNS and CDR2 SASEGT. Trimming removed 5 bases from V and 9 bases from J, with 19 bases in between. The CDR3 sequence: CASSLGGDALAQYF. DNA for the CDR3: TGTGCCAGCAGTCTAGGGGGGGACGCCCTGGCCCAGTACTTC.